This T cell receptor beta chain was profiled in a study of control samples from healthy donors and cancer patients. Germline V gene lookup returns CDR1 SGHAT and CDR2 FQNNGV. V was cut by 2 bases and J by 6 bases, with 10 bases left in between. This CDR3 has 13 amino acids. Here immunoSEQ multiplex PCR was the method, and the copy in TCRdb shows in-frame clones only, minus some. In the table there are around 94,000 clones, 90% to 95% of which are singletons. Sample: blood. This sequence originates from a woman aged 30 to 39 in good health. The chain couples TRBV11-2 to TRBJ1-1, with D possibly matching TRBD1 (5 bases). CDR3 region: CASSLSRDSEAFF. The CDR3 DNA sequence: TGTGCCAGCAGCTTAAGCAGGGACTCTGAAGCTTTCTTT.